A single sample is the source of the 28 T cell receptor beta chains below, sequenced in a study of blood T cell repertoires in COVID-19. The table came from immunoSEQ multiplex PCR; TCRdb's copy has only in-frame clones and leaves some out. The data contain 95,000 to 110,000 clones, 84% of them singletons. The sample was peripheral blood. The receptors derive from a human donor in a cohort sampled during active COVID-19.

The chain joins TRBV7-2 to TRBJ2-1; D is possibly TRBD2 (6 bases). Germline V gene lookup returns CDR1 SGHTA and CDR2 FQGNSA. CDR3 length: 17 amino acids. V lost 5 bases, J lost 1 base, and 18 bases lay in between. In nucleotides, the CDR3 is TGTGCCAGCAGCCCCCCTAAAGGAGGAGGGTCCTACAATGAGCAGTTCTTC. Encoded protein: CASSPPKGGGSYNEQFF.

For the CDR3, the DNA is TGTGCCAGCAGAGGACTAGGAAGTGAAAACACCGGGGAGCTGTTTTTT. This translates into CASRGLGSENTGELFF. The chain joins TRBV27 to TRBJ2-2, with 7 nucleotides matching TRBD2. The J segment lost 2 bases and the V segment lost 6 bases, leaving 9 bases of the junction unmatched. This CDR3 is 16 amino acids long. CDR1 is MNHEY, CDR2 SMNVEV, per germline (reference sequence).

The chain recombines TRBV28 with TRBJ2-1; TRBD2 might be the D (6 bases). With 2 bases removed from V and 5 bases from J, the gap between germline ends came to 7 bases. The germline gives CDR1 MDHEN, CDR2 SYDVKM. The CDR3 is 13 amino acids. The CDR3 DNA reads TGTGCCAGCAGTTTAACGGGGGACAATGAGCAGTTCTTC. It yields the protein CASSLTGDNEQFF.

The chain couples TRBV12-3 or TRBV12-4 to TRBJ2-5; D is undetermined. V was cut by 1 base and J by 1 base, with 4 bases left in between. This CDR3 has 13 amino acids. The CDR3 region is CASSLGLQETQYF. For the CDR3, the DNA is TGTGCCAGCAGTTTAGGGCTCCAAGAGACCCAGTACTTC.

The genes are TRBV5-1 and TRBJ2-3; D is uncertain. CDR3 length: 15 amino acids. In germline, CDR1 is SGHRS, CDR2 YFSETQ. Trimming removed 0 bases at V and 0 bases at J, with 8 bases between. As DNA, the CDR3 is TGCGCCAGCAGCTTGGCCGGAGCGAGCACAGATACGCAGTATTTT. Translated: CASSLAGASTDTQYF. Based on the CDR3 plus reference TRBV5-1 and TRBJ2-3, the full variable domain is KAGVTQTPRYLIKTRGQQVTLSCSPISGHRSVSWYQQTPGQGLQFLFEYFSETQRNKGNFPGRFSGRQFSNSRSEMNVSTLELGDSALYLCASSLAGASTDTQYFGPGTRLTVL.

The CDR3 protein is CASSLVGQGDYGYTF. The CDR3 DNA reads TGCGCCAGCAGCTTGGTGGGACAGGGAGATTATGGCTACACCTTC. This chain links TRBV5-1 with TRBJ1-2; 9 positions agree with TRBD1. Germline CDR1 SGHRS, CDR2 YFSETQ. V was clipped by 0 bases and J by 5 bases; unmatched bases: 5. This CDR3 comprises 15 residues. The whole variable domain, remainder taken from reference TRBV5-1 and TRBJ1-2, is KAGVTQTPRYLIKTRGQQVTLSCSPISGHRSVSWYQQTPGQGLQFLFEYFSETQRNKGNFPGRFSGRQFSNSRSEMNVSTLELGDSALYLCASSLVGQGDYGYTFGSGTRLTVV.

J is TRBJ2-3 and V is TRBV4-3; D may be TRBD2 (5 bases). Per germline, CDR1 LGHNA and CDR2 YSLEER. The CDR3 is 15 amino acids. V gave up 0 bases and J gave up 4 bases, with 11 bases separating them. The CDR3 sequence is CASSQEPSLADTQYF. CDR3 nucleotides: TGCGCCAGCAGCCAAGAACCTAGCTTAGCAGATACGCAGTATTTT.

J is TRBJ2-3 and V is TRBV4-3, with TRBD2 identical over 13 bases. Germline V CDR1 and CDR2: LGHNA, YSLEER. The CDR3 contains 17 residues. Trimming at V came to 0 bases and at J to 3 bases, leaving 3 bases not matched to a gene. CDR3 loop: CASSQELAGGRTDTQYF. CDR3 coding DNA: TGCGCCAGCAGCCAAGAACTAGCGGGAGGGCGAACAGATACGCAGTATTTT.

The rearrangement links TRBV7-3 to TRBJ1-1; no reliable D call. The CDR3 has 14 residues. CDR1 is SGHTA, CDR2 FQGTGA, per germline. V lost 6 bases to trimming and J lost 1 base, with 12 bases between them. As DNA, the CDR3 is TGTGCCAGCAGTTTGCTCAGTTCGAACACTGAAGCTTTCTTT. This encodes CASSLLSSNTEAFF.

The rearrangement uses TRBV3-1 (or the pseudogene TRBV3-2) and TRBJ2-1, with D possibly being TRBD2 (5 bases). The V and J ends lost 0 bases and 9 bases respectively, with 12 bases between them. CDR1 LGHDT and CDR2 YNNKEL come from the germline V gene (reference sequence). This CDR3 has 14 residues. The CDR3 DNA reads as TGTGCCAGCAGCCAAGATCAGGTAGGAGGTGAGCAGTTCTTC. It codes for CASSQDQVGGEQFF.

The rearrangement joins TRBV2 to TRBJ2-7, with 8 bases matching TRBD1. Germline CDR1 SNHLY, CDR2 FYNNEI. V lost 4 bases to trimming and J lost 6 bases; unmatched junction nucleotides: 8. CDR3 size: 14 residues. CDR3 DNA: TGTGCCAGCAGTGTGGTACAGGGGGGCTCCGAGCAGTACTTC. This codes for CASSVVQGGSEQYF.

The chain joins TRBV5-1 to TRBJ2-3; D is possibly TRBD2 (6 bases). CDR1 is SGHRS and CDR2 is YFSETQ in the germline V gene. The CDR3 is 15 amino acids. Deletions cut 1 base from V and 2 bases from J, with 11 bases between. The chain's CDR3 is CASSLPAGNTDTQYF. CDR3 bases: TGCGCCAGCAGCTTGCCAGCGGGTAACACAGATACGCAGTATTTT.

J is TRBJ2-1 and V is TRBV5-8, with 12 positions matching TRBD1. Germline CDR1 is SGHTS and CDR2 is YDEGEE. The CDR3 length is 16 residues. J lost 12 bases, V lost 3 bases, and 13 bases had no gene match. The CDR3 sequence is CASSYPPGQGARGQFF. For the CDR3, the DNA is TGTGCCAGCAGCTATCCACCGGGACAGGGGGCGCGGGGGCAGTTCTTC.

This chain connects TRBV6-5 to TRBJ2-5; 9 nucleotides agree with TRBD1. Germline lookup yields CDR1 MNHEY and CDR2 SVGAGI. CDR3 length equals 14 residues. Trimming took 1 base from V and 3 from J; bases not matched to a gene: 0. The CDR3 region has the DNA TGTGCCAGCAGTTACTGGACAGGGGAAGAGACCCAGTACTTC. Its protein product is CASSYWTGEETQYF.

This sequence joins TRBV7-9 and TRBJ1-4; a possible D gene is TRBD1 (5 bases). Germline assignment: CDR1 SEHNR and CDR2 FQNEAQ (reference sequence). This CDR3 spans 15 amino acids. Trimming took 2 bases from V and 5 from J, leaving 12 bases between them. CDR3 coding DNA: TGTGCCAGCAGCTTAAGTGACAGTACCAATGAAAAACTGTTTTTT. It yields the protein CASSLSDSTNEKLFF.

This clone was seen more than once but under ten times. The CDR3 nucleotides read TGTGCCAGCAGACAGGGACAAATGAACACTGAAGCTTTCTTT. Residues: CASRQGQMNTEAFF. V usage is TRBV3-1 (or the pseudogene TRBV3-2) and J usage is TRBJ1-1; D may be TRBD1 (6 bases). CDR1 and CDR2 (germline): LGHDT, YNNKEL (reference sequence). This CDR3 is built from 14 residues. The ends were cut back, 6 bases at V and 0 bases at J, with 11 bases in the middle.

This CDR3 reads CASSPWSGRGRNEQFF. DNA of the CDR3: TGTGCCAGCTCACCCTGGAGCGGGAGGGGCCGCAATGAGCAGTTCTTC. The V call is TRBV18, the J call TRBJ2-1; 10 positions match TRBD2. The V gene end was trimmed by 3 bases and the J gene end by 6 bases; junction bases not matched to a gene: 8. This CDR3 spans 16 amino acids. Germline-derived CDR1 and CDR2 are KGHSH and LQKENI.

The chain joins TRBV6-2 or TRBV6-3 to TRBJ2-3, with a possible D match to TRBD1 (6 bases). The ends were cut back, 2 bases at V and 5 bases at J, with 8 bases in the middle. Germline CDR1 reads MNHEY; CDR2 reads SVGEGT. The CDR3 totals 13 residues. In nucleotides, the CDR3 is TGTGCCAGCAGTTACCAGGGGTTAGATACGCAGTATTTT. Residues: CASSYQGLDTQYF.

This clone was picked up one time. The chain has TRBV5-4 and TRBJ2-5, with 11 bases fitting TRBD2. CDR1 and CDR2 (germline): SGHNT, YYREEE (reference sequence). J lost 2 bases, V lost 0 bases, and 0 bases had no gene match. The CDR3 runs to 15 residues. In DNA, the CDR3 is TGTGCCAGCAGCTTGGGGACTAGCGGGCAAGAGACCCAGTACTTC. Amino acids: CASSLGTSGQETQYF.

This rearrangement joins TRBV27 to TRBJ2-5; D might be TRBD1 (6 bases). V lost 6 bases to trimming and J lost 2 bases, with 13 bases between them. This CDR3 comprises 14 residues. Per the germline V gene, CDR1 is MNHEY and CDR2 is SMNVEV (reference sequence). The CDR3 coding sequence is TGTGCCAGCAGAAAAACAGGGTCGCAAGAGACCCAGTACTTC. It specifies CASRKTGSQETQYF.

This chain connects TRBV29-1 to TRBJ2-5; D not resolved. V was clipped by 3 bases and J by 7 bases, with 12 bases between them. The CDR3 length is 12 residues. Germline CDR1 reads SQVTM; CDR2 reads ANQGSEA. CDR3 DNA sequence: TGCAGCGTTGACTTACAGATTGGGACCCAGTACTTC. Translation: CSVDLQIGTQYF.

J is TRBJ1-1 and V is TRBV28; 8 positions agree with TRBD1. Trimming removed 5 bases from V and 1 base from J; junction bases left unmatched: 9. The length of the CDR3 is 16 residues. The germline CDR1 and CDR2 sequences are MDHEN and SYDVKM. This CDR3 reads CASSPSTGDGNTEAFF. The DNA for the CDR3 is TGTGCCAGCAGTCCTTCGACAGGGGACGGGAACACTGAAGCTTTCTTT.

The gene calls are TRBV4-3 and TRBJ2-7; TRBD1 matches 7 bases. J lost 7 bases, V lost 4 bases, and 13 bases had no gene match. CDR1 and CDR2 from the germline V gene are LGHNA and YSLEER. The CDR3 totals 15 residues. CDR3 sequence: CASSREQGPSGEQYF. In DNA form, the CDR3 reads TGCGCCAGCAGCCGCGAACAGGGGCCCTCGGGGGAGCAGTACTTC.

This clone was observed once. V gene TRBV11-3 combines with J gene TRBJ2-1, with 11 bases lining up with TRBD2. The trim removed 5 bases at V and 4 bases at J, leaving 7 bases unmatched. Germline CDR1 reads SGHNT; CDR2 reads YENEEA. The CDR3 consists of 16 residues. The DNA for the CDR3 is TGTGCCAGCAGCACCAGACTAGCGGGACAATACAATGAGCAGTTCTTC. Translating it yields CASSTRLAGQYNEQFF. Full variable domain (outside the CDR3, taken from reference TRBV11-3 and TRBJ2-1): EAGVVQSPRYKIIEKKQPVAFWCNPISGHNTLYWYLQNLGQGPELLIRYENEEAVDDSQLPKDRFSAERLKGVDSTLKIQPAELGDSAVYLCASSTRLAGQYNEQFFGPGTRLTVL.

This rearrangement joins TRBV28 to TRBJ1-1; no clear D gene. Germline loops: CDR1 MDHEN, CDR2 SYDVKM. Trimming removed 4 bases from V and 5 bases from J, with 8 bases in between. The CDR3 is 12 amino acids. The CDR3 region is CASSYGSTEAFF. CDR3 bases: TGTGCCAGCAGTTATGGGAGTACTGAAGCTTTCTTT.

CDR3 nucleotides: TGTGCCAGTAGTCCGGGCTGGGGAGGAAATCAGCCCCAGCATTTT. Translating it yields CASSPGWGGNQPQHF. The rearrangement links TRBV19 to TRBJ1-5; D uncertain. Germline CDR1 and CDR2: LNHDA and SQIVND (reference sequence). Trimming removed 5 bases at V and 4 bases at J, with 15 bases between. The CDR3 is made up of 15 amino acids.

The genes are TRBV28 and TRBJ1-4; a possible D gene is TRBD1 (6 bases). This CDR3 contains 14 residues. Per the germline V gene, CDR1 is MDHEN and CDR2 is SYDVKM. Trimming pared 8 bases from V and 13 bases from J, leaving 23 bases between. The CDR3 DNA reads TGTGCCAGCTCCGGACAGCCTCGGGGGGGAAGACTGTTTTTT. Its protein product is CASSGQPRGGRLFF.

This clone has a handful of counts. The rearrangement uses TRBV6-1 and TRBJ2-7; 7 bases are shared with TRBD2. J gave up 2 bases and V 2 bases, and 9 bases lay outside the gene matches. Germline V gives CDR1 MNHNS, CDR2 SASEGT. This CDR3 is built from 16 residues. The CDR3 here is CASSERSVGGTYEQYF. The CDR3, as DNA: TGTGCCAGCAGTGAACGGAGCGTGGGGGGGACCTACGAGCAGTACTTC.